Following are 4 T cell receptor beta chains from one sample sequenced in a study of shared clonotypes between healthy human individuals. CD45RO-negative cells were positively selected for CCR7, leaving out terminally differentiated effector memory CD45RA+ cells. Clones were read by immunoSEQ multiplex PCR, and TCRdb kept only the in-frame ones, dropping some. Of roughly 2.1 million clones listed, just over 90% were seen once; the top ten hold 1.5% to 2%. Sequencing input: naive CD8+ T cells from PBMCs. These receptors were obtained from a man between 18 and 29 years old in good health. Some clones in this sample may be carry-over from other donors' samples.

The V and J genes are TRBV6-1 and TRBJ1-2; 7 positions agree with TRBD1. The CDR3 runs to 13 residues. Germline V gene sequence: CDR1 MNHNS, CDR2 SASEGT. Trimming took 1 base from V and 8 from J; bases not matched to a gene: 4. The CDR3 loop reads CASSEGGGDGYTF. The CDR3 bases are TGTGCCAGCAGTGAAGGAGGGGGCGACGGCTACACCTTC.

The chain joins TRBV7-9 to TRBJ1-4; a possible D gene is TRBD1 (6 bases). V was shortened by 6 bases and J by 0 bases, with 8 bases between the two germline ends. The CDR3 consists of 14 residues. From germline, CDR1 is SEHNR and CDR2 FQNEAQ (reference sequence). DNA for the CDR3: TGTGCCAGCAGAGGGGGAGCAACTAATGAAAAACTGTTTTTT. Translated: CASRGGATNEKLFF.

This clone occurred once. V gene TRBV13 combines with J gene TRBJ2-5, with 12 bases aligning to TRBD2. V gave up 3 bases and J gave up 6 bases; unmatched junction bases: 5. Germline-derived CDR1 and CDR2 are PRHDT and FYEKMQ (reference sequence). This CDR3 region has 15 residues. CDR3: CASSFTSGRLKTQYF. CDR3 in DNA: TGTGCCAGCAGCTTCACTAGCGGGAGGTTGAAGACCCAGTACTTC.

This CDR3 reads CASSLVGELFF. The CDR3 DNA is TGTGCCAGCAGTTTAGTCGGGGAGCTGTTTTTT. The chain couples TRBV28 to TRBJ2-2, with D unclear. V lost 2 bases and J lost 7, with 2 bases in between. There are 11 residues in the CDR3. The germline V gene encodes CDR1 MDHEN and CDR2 SYDVKM.